This T cell receptor beta chain was recorded in a study of monozygotic twins with inflammatory bowel disease. Study-level points and caveats: With inverse Simpson as the measure, TCRbeta diversity was lower in IBD patients than in healthy co-twins.

This CDR3 is built from 14 residues. From germline, CDR1 is MNHEY and CDR2 SVGEGT. Comment on this clonotype: The antigen remains unidentified.

Each UMI harboured a 6-nucleotide sample barcode and was appended via template switching. TCRdb re-called the 5' RACE reads; one entry per CDR3 protein, DNA not given. The table for this sample gives about 300,000 distinct CDR3 sequences. This sequence joins TRBV6-2 or TRBV6-3 and TRBJ2-7; the TRBD1 assignment by TCRdb is unverifiable without DNA. Sequencing used blood. The clonotype was recovered from a human donor with ulcerative colitis or Crohn's disease, or a healthy co-twin of an affected twin (not recorded which). The CDR3 loop reads CASKGRTASYEQYF.